Following are 3 T cell receptor beta chains from one sample sequenced in a study of shared clonotypes between healthy human individuals. Measured with immunoSEQ multiplex PCR; TCRdb has only the in-frame clones, and not every one. Counted here are 1.6 million or so clones, approximately 98.5% occurring once; the ten biggest clones make up approximately 0.4%. Sequencing was carried out using naive CD4+ T cells sorted from blood. This sample's subset: CD45RA+ positively selected. The origin of the receptors is a man under 40 in good health.

This chain connects TRBV2 to TRBJ1-4; 8 bases fit TRBD1. V gave up 0 bases and J gave up 8 bases; unmatched junction bases: 2. The CDR3 length is 14 residues. Germline CDR1 and CDR2: SNHLY and FYNNEI. The CDR3 loop is CASSEAGQGEKLFF. The CDR3 region has the DNA TGTGCCAGCAGTGAAGCAGGACAGGGCGAAAAACTGTTTTTT. Full variable domain (outside the CDR3, taken from reference TRBV2 and TRBJ1-4): EPEVTQTPSHQVTQMGQEVILRCVPISNHLYFYWYRQILGQKVEFLVSFYNNEISEKSEIFDDQFSVERPDGSNFTLKIRSTKLEDSAMYFCASSEAGQGEKLFFGSGTQLSVL.

The chain links TRBV19 to TRBJ1-2; tentatively, D is TRBD1 (5 bases). Germline values: CDR1 LNHDA, CDR2 SQIVND (reference sequence). V was trimmed by 3 bases and J by 1 base, leaving 12 bases between them. This CDR3 comprises 15 residues. The CDR3 DNA follows: TGTGCCAGTAGTATGCTCCGGGACGGTAACTATGGCTACACCTTC. This encodes CASSMLRDGNYGYTF.

The rearrangement uses TRBV6-5 and TRBJ1-1, with D perhaps matching TRBD1 (5 bases). CDR3 length equals 11 residues. V shed 6 bases and J shed 4 bases, with 6 bases lying between them. Germline V gene data show CDR1 as MNHEY and CDR2 as SVGAGI. The CDR3 here is CASSDSTEAFF. Written as DNA, the CDR3 is TGTGCCAGCAGCGACAGCACTGAAGCTTTCTTT.